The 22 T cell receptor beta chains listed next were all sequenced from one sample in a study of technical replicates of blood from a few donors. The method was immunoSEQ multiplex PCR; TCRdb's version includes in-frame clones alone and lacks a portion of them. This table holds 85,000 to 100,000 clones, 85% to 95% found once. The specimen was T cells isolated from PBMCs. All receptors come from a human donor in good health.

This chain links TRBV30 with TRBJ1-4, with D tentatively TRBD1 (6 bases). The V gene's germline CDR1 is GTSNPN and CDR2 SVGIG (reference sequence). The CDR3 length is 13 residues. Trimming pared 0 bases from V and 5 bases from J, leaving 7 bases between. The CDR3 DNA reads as TGTGCCTGGAGTGTAAGGGGGAATGAAAAACTGTTTTTT. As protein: CAWSVRGNEKLFF. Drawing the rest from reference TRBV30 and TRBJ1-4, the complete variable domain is SQTIHQWPATLVQPVGSPLSLECTVEGTSNPNLYWYRQAAGRGLQLLFYSVGIGQISSEVPQNLSASRPQDRQFILSSKKLLLSDSGFYLCAWSVRGNEKLFFGSGTQLSVL.

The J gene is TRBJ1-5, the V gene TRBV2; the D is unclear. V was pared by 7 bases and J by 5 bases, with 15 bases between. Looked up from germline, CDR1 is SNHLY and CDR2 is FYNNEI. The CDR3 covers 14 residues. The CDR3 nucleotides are TGTGCCAGCATAAATCCGGGAGATGATCAGCCCCAGCATTTT. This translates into CASINPGDDQPQHF.

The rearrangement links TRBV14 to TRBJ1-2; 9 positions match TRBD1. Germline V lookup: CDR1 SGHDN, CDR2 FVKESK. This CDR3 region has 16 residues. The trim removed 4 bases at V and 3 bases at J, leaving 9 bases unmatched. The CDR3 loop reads CASSRAGTGNDYGYTF. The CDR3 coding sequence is TGTGCCAGCAGCCGCGCCGGGACAGGGAACGACTATGGCTACACCTTC.

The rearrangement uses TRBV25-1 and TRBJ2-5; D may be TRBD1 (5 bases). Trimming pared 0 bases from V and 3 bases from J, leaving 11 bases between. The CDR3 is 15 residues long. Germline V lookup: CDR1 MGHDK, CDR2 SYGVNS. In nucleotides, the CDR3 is TGTGCCAGCAGTGAATATATAGGCAGGGAAGAGACCCAGTACTTC. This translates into CASSEYIGREETQYF.

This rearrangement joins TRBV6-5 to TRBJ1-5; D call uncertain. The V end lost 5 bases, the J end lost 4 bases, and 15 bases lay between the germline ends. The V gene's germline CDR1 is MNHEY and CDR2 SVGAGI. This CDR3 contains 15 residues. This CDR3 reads CASSRTSGGNQPQHF. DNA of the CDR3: TGTGCCAGCAGTCGTACCAGTGGCGGAAATCAGCCCCAGCATTTT.

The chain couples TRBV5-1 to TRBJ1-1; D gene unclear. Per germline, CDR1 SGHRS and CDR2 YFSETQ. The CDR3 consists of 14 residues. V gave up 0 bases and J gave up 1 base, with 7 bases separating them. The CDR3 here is CASSLASTNTEAFF. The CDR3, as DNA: TGCGCCAGCAGCTTGGCGAGCACGAACACTGAAGCTTTCTTT.

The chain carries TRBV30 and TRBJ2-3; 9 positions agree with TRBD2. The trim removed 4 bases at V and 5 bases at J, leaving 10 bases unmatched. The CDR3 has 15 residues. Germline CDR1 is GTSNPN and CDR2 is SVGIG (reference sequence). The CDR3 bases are TGTGCCTGGACCGGGCGGGGGGGTCTAGGAGATACGCAGTATTTT. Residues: CAWTGRGGLGDTQYF. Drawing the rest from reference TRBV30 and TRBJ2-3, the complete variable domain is SQTIHQWPATLVQPVGSPLSLECTVEGTSNPNLYWYRQAAGRGLQLLFYSVGIGQISSEVPQNLSASRPQDRQFILSSKKLLLSDSGFYLCAWTGRGGLGDTQYFGPGTRLTVL.

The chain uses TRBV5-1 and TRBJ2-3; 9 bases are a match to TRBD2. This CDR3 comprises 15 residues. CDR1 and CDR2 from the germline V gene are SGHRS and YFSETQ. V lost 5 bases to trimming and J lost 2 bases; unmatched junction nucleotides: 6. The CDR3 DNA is TGCGCCAGCAGATTTGGCGGGGGGGCCACAGATACGCAGTATTTT. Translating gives CASRFGGGATDTQYF.

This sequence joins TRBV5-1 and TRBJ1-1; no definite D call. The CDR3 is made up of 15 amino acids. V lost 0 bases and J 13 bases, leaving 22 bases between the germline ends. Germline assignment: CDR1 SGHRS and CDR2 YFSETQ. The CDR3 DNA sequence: TGCGCCAGCAGCTTGGATATTAGAGAGGGAAGGACTCTTTTCTTT. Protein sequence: CASSLDIREGRTLFF. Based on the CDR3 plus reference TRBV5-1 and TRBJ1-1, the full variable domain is KAGVTQTPRYLIKTRGQQVTLSCSPISGHRSVSWYQQTPGQGLQFLFEYFSETQRNKGNFPGRFSGRQFSNSRSEMNVSTLELGDSALYLCASSLDIREGRTLFFGQGTRLTVV.

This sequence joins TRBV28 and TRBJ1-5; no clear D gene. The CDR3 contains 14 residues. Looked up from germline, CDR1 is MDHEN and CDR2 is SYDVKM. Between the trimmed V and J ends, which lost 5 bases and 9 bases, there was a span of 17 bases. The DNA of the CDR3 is TGTGCCAGCAGTCCTGTAGGCCTAACTAGGCCCCAGCATTTT. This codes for CASSPVGLTRPQHF.

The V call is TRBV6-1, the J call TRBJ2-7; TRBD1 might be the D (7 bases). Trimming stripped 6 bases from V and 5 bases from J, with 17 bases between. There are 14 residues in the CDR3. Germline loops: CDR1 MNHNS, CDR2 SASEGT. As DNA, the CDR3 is TGTGCCAGCAGAGTTCAGGGGGGTCGAAACGAGCAGTACTTC. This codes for CASRVQGGRNEQYF.

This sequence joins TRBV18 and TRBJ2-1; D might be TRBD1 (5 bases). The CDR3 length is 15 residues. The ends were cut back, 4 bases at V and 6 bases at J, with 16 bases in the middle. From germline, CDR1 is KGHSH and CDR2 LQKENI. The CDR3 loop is CASSLSRALRNEQFF. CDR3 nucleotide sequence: TGTGCCAGCTCACTTTCCAGGGCCCTTCGCAATGAGCAGTTCTTC. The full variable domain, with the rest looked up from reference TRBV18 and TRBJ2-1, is NAGVMQNPRHLVRRRGQEARLRCSPMKGHSHVYWYRQLPEEGLKFMVYLQKENIIDESGMPKERFSAEFPKEGPSILRIQQVVRGDSAAYFCASSLSRALRNEQFFGPGTRLTVL.

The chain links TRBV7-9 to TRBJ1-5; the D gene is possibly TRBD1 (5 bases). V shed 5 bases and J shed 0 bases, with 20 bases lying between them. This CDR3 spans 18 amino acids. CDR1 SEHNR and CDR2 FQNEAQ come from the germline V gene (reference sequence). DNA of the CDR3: TGTGCCAGCAGCGGTCCCCTATCAGACAGAGATAGCAATCAGCCCCAGCATTTT. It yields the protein CASSGPLSDRDSNQPQHF.

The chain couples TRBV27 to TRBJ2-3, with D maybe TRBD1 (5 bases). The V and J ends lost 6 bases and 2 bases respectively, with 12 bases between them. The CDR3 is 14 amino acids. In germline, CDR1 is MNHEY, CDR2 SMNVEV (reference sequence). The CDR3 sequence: CASRSDRVTDTQYF. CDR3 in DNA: TGTGCCAGCAGATCAGACAGAGTCACAGATACGCAGTATTTT.

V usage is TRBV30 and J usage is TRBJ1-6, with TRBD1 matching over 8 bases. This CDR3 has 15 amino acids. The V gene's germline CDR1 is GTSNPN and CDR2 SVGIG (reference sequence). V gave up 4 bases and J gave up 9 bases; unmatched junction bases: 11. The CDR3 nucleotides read TGTGCCTGGACTGGCGACGGGACAGGCCTTTCACCCCTCCACTTT. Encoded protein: CAWTGDGTGLSPLHF.

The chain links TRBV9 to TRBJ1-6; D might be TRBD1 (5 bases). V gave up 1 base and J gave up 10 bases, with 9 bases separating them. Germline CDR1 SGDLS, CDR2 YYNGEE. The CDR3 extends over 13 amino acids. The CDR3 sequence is CASSVRGFSPLHF. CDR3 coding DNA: TGTGCCAGCAGCGTACGGGGGTTCTCACCCCTCCACTTT.

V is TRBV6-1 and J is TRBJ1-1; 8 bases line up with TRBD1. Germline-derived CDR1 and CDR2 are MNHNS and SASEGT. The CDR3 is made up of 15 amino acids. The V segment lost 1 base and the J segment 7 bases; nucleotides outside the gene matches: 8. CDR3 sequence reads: CASSEDGTGWNEAFF. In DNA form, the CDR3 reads TGTGCCAGCAGTGAAGACGGGACAGGCTGGAATGAAGCTTTCTTT.

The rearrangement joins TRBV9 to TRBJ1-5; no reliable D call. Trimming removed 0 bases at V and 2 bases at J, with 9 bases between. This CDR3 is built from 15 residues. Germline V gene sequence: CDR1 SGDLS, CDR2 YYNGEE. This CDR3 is CASSVGGSGNQPQHF. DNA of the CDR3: TGTGCCAGCAGCGTAGGAGGGAGTGGCAATCAGCCCCAGCATTTT.

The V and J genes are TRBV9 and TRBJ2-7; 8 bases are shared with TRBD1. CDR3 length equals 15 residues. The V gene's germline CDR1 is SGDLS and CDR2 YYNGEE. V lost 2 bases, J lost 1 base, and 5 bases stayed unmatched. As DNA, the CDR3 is TGTGCCAGCAGCGTGAGGACAGGGCGGTCCTACGAGCAGTACTTC. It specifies CASSVRTGRSYEQYF.

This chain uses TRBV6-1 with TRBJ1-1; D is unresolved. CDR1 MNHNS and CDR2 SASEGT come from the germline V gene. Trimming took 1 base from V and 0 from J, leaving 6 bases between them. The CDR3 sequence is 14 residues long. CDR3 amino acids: CASSEVEVNTEAFF. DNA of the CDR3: TGTGCCAGCAGTGAAGTAGAAGTGAACACTGAAGCTTTCTTT.

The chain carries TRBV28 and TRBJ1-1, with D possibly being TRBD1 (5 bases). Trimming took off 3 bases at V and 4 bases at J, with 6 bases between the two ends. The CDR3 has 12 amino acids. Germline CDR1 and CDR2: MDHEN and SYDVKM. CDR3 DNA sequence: TGTGCCAGCAGTTTCAGGGCCACTGAAGCTTTCTTT. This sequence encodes CASSFRATEAFF.

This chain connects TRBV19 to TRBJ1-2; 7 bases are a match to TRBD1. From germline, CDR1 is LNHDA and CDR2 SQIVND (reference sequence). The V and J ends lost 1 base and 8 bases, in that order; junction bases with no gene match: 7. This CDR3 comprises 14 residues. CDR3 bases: TGTGCCAGTAGTATAGGACAGGGTCTTTCCGGCTACACCTTC. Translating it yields CASSIGQGLSGYTF.